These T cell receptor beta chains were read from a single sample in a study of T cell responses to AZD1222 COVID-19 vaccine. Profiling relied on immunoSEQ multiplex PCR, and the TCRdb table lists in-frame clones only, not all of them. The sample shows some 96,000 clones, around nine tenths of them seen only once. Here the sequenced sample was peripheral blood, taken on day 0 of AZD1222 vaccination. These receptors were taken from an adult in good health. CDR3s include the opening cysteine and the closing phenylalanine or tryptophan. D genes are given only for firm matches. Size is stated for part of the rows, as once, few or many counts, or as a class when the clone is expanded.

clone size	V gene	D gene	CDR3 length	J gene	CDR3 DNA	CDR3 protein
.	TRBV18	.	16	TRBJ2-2	TGTGCCAGCTCACCAGCAAGCGGCGCGAACACCGGGGAGCTGTTTTTT	CASSPASGANTGELFF
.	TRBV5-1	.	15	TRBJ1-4	TGCGCCAGCAGCTCTACACGAGCAACTAATGAAAAACTGTTTTTT	CASSSTRATNEKLFF
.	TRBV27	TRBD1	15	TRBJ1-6	TGTGCCAGCAGTATTGGGACAGGGGGATTTTCACCCCTCCACTTT	CASSIGTGGFSPLHF
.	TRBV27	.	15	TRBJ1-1	TGTGCCAGCAGGCTACAGGGACCCATGAACACTGAAGCTTTCTTT	CASRLQGPMNTEAFF
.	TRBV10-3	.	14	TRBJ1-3	TGTGCCATCAGTGAGATGAGTTCTGGAAACACCATATATTTT	CAISEMSSGNTIYF
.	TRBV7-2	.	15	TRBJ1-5	TGTGCCAGCAGCTTAAATAAGCGGGGCAATCAGCCCCAGCATTTT	CASSLNKRGNQPQHF
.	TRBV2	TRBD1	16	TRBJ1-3	TGTGCCAGCAGTGAAGCTGCAGGGGGCGCCGGAAACACCATATATTTT	CASSEAAGGAGNTIYF
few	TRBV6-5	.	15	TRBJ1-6	TGTGCCAGCAGTACCGGCGACAGCTACCCTTCACCCCTCCACTTT	CASSTGDSYPSPLHF
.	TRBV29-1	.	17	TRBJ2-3	TGCAGCGTTCGGGGTGCTCGAGCGAGCAAGACCACAGATACGCAGTATTTT	CSVRGARASKTTDTQYF
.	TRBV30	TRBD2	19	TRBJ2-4	TGTGCCTGGAGTGAGGGTCTAGCGGGAGGCGGACGAGCCAAAAACATTCAGTACTTC	CAWSEGLAGGGRAKNIQYF
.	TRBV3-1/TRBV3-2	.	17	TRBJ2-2	TGTGCCAGCAGCCACTTGAACAGGTGGGATCGCGCCGGGGAGCTGTTTTTT	CASSHLNRWDRAGELFF
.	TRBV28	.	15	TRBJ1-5	TGTGCCAGCAGTTTATCGTGGCAGAATAATCAGCCCCAGCATTTT	CASSLSWQNNQPQHF
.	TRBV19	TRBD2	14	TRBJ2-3	TGTGCCAGTAGTAAGACTAGCGACACAGATACGCAGTATTTT	CASSKTSDTDTQYF
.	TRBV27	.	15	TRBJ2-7	TGTGCCAGCAGTTTAAGAGAGGGCCGTTCCTACGAGCAGTACTTC	CASSLREGRSYEQYF
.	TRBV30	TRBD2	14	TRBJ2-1	TGTGCCTGGAGTCCTAGCGGGAGGGCCTTTGAGCAGTTCTTC	CAWSPSGRAFEQFF
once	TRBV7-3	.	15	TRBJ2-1	TGTGCCAGCAGCCCGTCCGCGGGGCTTTCCAATGAGCAGTTCTTC	CASSPSAGLSNEQFF